The rows below give T cell receptor beta chains drawn from one sample of a study of Ad26.COV2.S vaccination and SARS-CoV-2 variants. Produced via immunoSEQ multiplex PCR; TCRdb's table is partial and in-frame only. The sample has approximately 480,000 clones, approximately 90% seen once. The sequences come from peripheral blood, collected in a trial of Ad26.COV2.S vaccine versus placebo. These receptors originate from a person aged 18 to 59 who received the Ad26.COV2.S COVID-19 vaccine or a placebo. CDR3s include the opening cysteine and the closing phenylalanine or tryptophan. The order of the fields is clone size, D gene, J gene, V gene, CDR3 protein, CDR3 DNA. A D gene is named only where the DNA matches it firmly. A row's size may be missing; if present it is once, few, many or a size class.

NA	TRBD2	TRBJ2-6	TRBV5-4	CASRSGRAGGANVLTF	TGTGCCAGCCGTAGCGGGAGGGCAGGTGGGGCCAACGTCCTGACTTTC
once	TRBD2	TRBJ2-1	TRBV19	CASSISGKEQFF	TGTGCCAGTAGTATTAGCGGGAAAGAGCAGTTCTTC
NA	NA	TRBJ2-3	TRBV5-1	CASSRAPGLRGADTQYF	TGCGCCAGCTCCCGCGCGCCGGGCCTACGGGGTGCAGATACGCAGTATTTT
NA	NA	TRBJ2-1	TRBV11-2	CASSPYNENNEQFF	TGTGCCAGCAGCCCTTATAACGAAAACAATGAGCAGTTCTTC
NA	NA	TRBJ2-7	TRBV7-9	CASSLGFGQAVSYEQYF	TGTGCCAGCAGCTTAGGCTTCGGTCAGGCAGTTTCCTACGAGCAGTACTTC
NA	NA	TRBJ1-6	TRBV28	CASSPRGDSPLHF	TGTGCCAGCAGTCCCCGGGGGGATTCACCCCTCCACTTT
NA	NA	TRBJ1-1	TRBV29-1	CSVLPLPDGWETEAFF	TGCAGCGTCCTCCCCTTACCAGACGGCTGGGAGACTGAAGCTTTCTTT
NA	NA	TRBJ1-6	TRBV2	CASSGRAAGNSPLHF	TGTGCCAGCAGTGGGAGGGCCGCGGGAAATTCACCCCTCCACTTT
many	NA	TRBJ2-2	TRBV11-3	CASSLYERPAELFF	TGTGCCAGCAGCTTATACGAGAGGCCGGCGGAGCTGTTTTTT
NA	TRBD2	TRBJ2-1	TRBV18	CASSPGGTNYNEQFF	TGTGCCAGCTCACCGGGGGGGACCAATTACAATGAGCAGTTCTTC
NA	TRBD2	TRBJ2-3	TRBV29-1	CSVTSGRTDTQYF	TGCAGCGTGACTAGCGGGAGGACAGATACGCAGTATTTT
NA	TRBD2	TRBJ2-1	TRBV11-2	CASATGGAGGRNEQFF	TGTGCCAGCGCCACCGGGGGGGCGGGAGGACGCAATGAGCAGTTCTTC
NA	NA	TRBJ2-7	TRBV10-1	CASSEGSTYEQYF	TGCGCCAGCAGTGAGGGCAGCACCTACGAGCAGTACTTC
NA	NA	TRBJ2-2	TRBV12-3/TRBV12-4	CASTPFNTGELFF	TGTGCCAGCACCCCTTTTAACACCGGGGAGCTGTTTTTT
NA	NA	TRBJ1-4	TRBV6-2/TRBV6-3	CASSRAGAREKLFF	TGTGCCAGCAGCCGCGCAGGGGCCCGTGAAAAACTGTTTTTT
NA	NA	TRBJ1-5	TRBV28	CASSLWGPGQPQHF	TGTGCCAGCAGTTTATGGGGGCCCGGGCAGCCCCAGCATTTT
NA	NA	TRBJ2-5	TRBV9	CASSVTGGGTQYF	TGTGCCAGCAGCGTTACAGGGGGGGGGACCCAGTACTTC
NA	NA	TRBJ2-3	TRBV29-1	CSVGLSGF	TGCAGCGTTGGACTGTCCGGATTT
few	NA	TRBJ1-2	TRBV30	CAWSGARDYGYTF	TGTGCCTGGAGTGGAGCAAGAGACTATGGCTACACCTTC
NA	NA	TRBJ2-7	TRBV18	CASSPPMASEQYF	TGTGCCAGCTCACCACCCATGGCATCCGAGCAGTACTTC
NA	NA	TRBJ1-3	TRBV19	CASTSRGLSGNTIYF	TGTGCCAGCACTTCCAGGGGCCTCTCTGGAAACACCATATATTTT
NA	NA	TRBJ2-1	TRBV5-1	CASSGPNEQFF	TGCGCCAGCAGCGGCCCCAATGAGCAGTTCTTC
NA	NA	TRBJ1-4	TRBV10-3	CAISVYGNNEKLFF	TGTGCCATCAGTGTATACGGGAATAATGAAAAACTGTTTTTT
once	NA	TRBJ2-3	TRBV20-1	CSASWDLSSTDTQYF	TGCAGTGCTAGTTGGGACTTGTCTAGCACAGATACGCAGTATTTT
NA	NA	TRBJ1-1	TRBV7-2	CASSSIPPTAILDTEAFF	TGTGCCAGCAGCTCGATACCACCGACAGCTATACTTGACACTGAAGCTTTCTTT
once	NA	TRBJ1-5	TRBV5-6	CASSLGWLGNQPQHF	TGTGCCAGCAGCTTGGGGTGGCTTGGCAATCAGCCCCAGCATTTT
NA	NA	TRBJ2-3	TRBV3-1/TRBV3-2	CASSQDFLTGGTDTQYF	TGTGCCAGCAGCCAAGATTTTCTTACGGGAGGCACAGATACGCAGTATTTT
NA	NA	TRBJ1-1	TRBV19	CASSIVFRTDEAFF	TGTGCCAGTAGTATAGTTTTCCGGACAGACGAAGCTTTCTTT
NA	TRBD2	TRBJ2-7	TRBV6-1	CASSEFREASYEQYF	TGTGCCAGCAGTGAATTCCGGGAGGCATCCTACGAGCAGTACTTC
NA	TRBD1	TRBJ1-2	TRBV5-1	CASSWTGGNYGYTF	TGCGCCAGCAGCTGGACAGGGGGGAACTATGGCTACACCTTC
NA	NA	TRBJ1-2	TRBV4-1	CASSQVPGENYGYTF	TGCGCCAGCAGCCAAGTTCCAGGGGAGAACTATGGCTACACCTTC
few	NA	TRBJ1-3	TRBV5-8	CASSLVWNTIYF	TGTGCCAGCAGCTTGGTTTGGAACACCATATATTTT
NA	TRBD1	TRBJ1-6	TRBV28	CASSLWTGAFNSPLHF	TGTGCCAGCAGTTTATGGACAGGGGCCTTTAATTCACCCCTCCACTTT
NA	NA	TRBJ2-7	TRBV5-1	CASSLAGIISYEQYF	TGCGCCAGCAGCTTGGCCGGGATAATCTCCTACGAGCAGTACTTC
NA	TRBD1	TRBJ2-7	TRBV19	CASSISGQGYYEQYF	TGTGCCAGTAGTATCTCGGGACAGGGGTACTACGAGCAGTACTTC
NA	NA	TRBJ2-3	TRBV28	CASSLNSVRGDTQYF	TGTGCCAGCAGTTTGAACTCGGTCCGGGGAGATACGCAGTATTTT
NA	NA	TRBJ2-6	TRBV28	CASRGGQSSGANVLTF	TGTGCCAGCAGGGGGGGACAGAGCTCTGGGGCCAACGTCCTGACTTTC